This T cell receptor beta chain was sequenced during a study of long-term antiretroviral therapy in people with HIV. Study-wide findings and caveats: Drawn between about 2003 and 2017, the blood was possibly obtained under older ART regimens.

Survey level was the resolution at which the v3.0 immunoSEQ assay ran. Profiling relied on immunoSEQ multiplex PCR, and the TCRdb table lists in-frame clones only, not all of them. The data hold fewer than 25,000 clones, with around four fifths observed a single time. Concerning this clone: What it recognizes is unknown.

The starting material was unsorted PBMCs, obtained roughly 6.1 years after starting antiretroviral therapy. This sequence was found in a man aged 25 to 40 with HIV.

For the CDR3, the DNA is TGCGCCAGCAGCCTCGACGGCCTGGGTCGAAACACCATATATTTT. This encodes CASSLDGLGRNTIYF. The chain recombines TRBV5-1 with TRBJ1-3, with D hard to call. CDR1 and CDR2 (germline): SGHRS, YFSETQ. V lost 4 bases, J lost 5 bases, and 16 bases lay in between. The CDR3 is 15 residues long.